This T cell receptor (beta chain) was recovered during a study of blood T cell repertoires in COVID-19 (TCRdb year 2020). Regarding the research as a whole: Collaborator samples came from the United States, Italy and Spain and covered acute and convalescent phases of COVID-19. The repertoires were released in a freely available public database meant as a resource for research on the immune response to SARS-CoV-2. A de-identified subject ID, COVID-19 status, age in years and sex were almost always included in the sample metadata. The dataset comprised deeply sampled blood TCRbeta repertoires from subjects exposed to, actively infected with, or recovered from COVID-19. Where available, HLA class I and class II types were taken from metadata supplied by the sample provider and were not determined by assay-based typing. The samples were drawn from two sources: the first 160 participants of the ongoing ImmuneRACE study, and approximately 1,300 subjects contributed by 6 global collaborators. The prospective study material was composed of cDNA or gDNA derived from T cells, B-cell-depleted T cells, or PBMCs.

Each collaborating institution followed its own protocols to collect whole blood in K2EDTA tubes. For TCRbeta analysis, collaborator samples were shipped as frozen whole blood, as isolated PBMCs, or as DNA extracted from either sample type. Spanning cysteine to phenylalanine, the CDR3 consists of 15 amino acids. CDR3 DNA is the only sequence kept; it has 45 bases, read in frame from the first base. The trim is 2 bases for V and 0 bases for J, with a gap of 8 bases between the germline ends. CDR1 and CDR2, per the germline V gene, are LGHNA and YNFKEQ. Concerning this clone: What antigen it recognizes has not been identified. No quality values exist for individual bases; no much larger clone is one base distant.

TCRbeta CDR3 regions were amplified from genomic DNA using the immunoSEQ Assay, a bias-controlled multiplex PCR. As for how the authors treated the data: Nucleated cell counts per sample were estimated from amplification of reference gene primers within the assay. Sequence reads were collapsed and filtered to measure the absolute abundance of every unique TCRbeta CDR3 rearrangement. For each sample, productive Simpson clonality was calculated by taking the square root of Simpson's diversity index across productive rearrangements. Drawn from immuneACCESS, this table holds only the in-frame rearrangements with V and J called that TCRdb kept. Clones are partly lost; checked studies trace under half to an unresolved V gene and leave the rest unexplained. V and J calls and clone size are those listed in that table; D and trimming were worked out from the DNA. The sample includes 54,000 or so clones, with about 80% observed a single time. The ten largest clones add up to approximately 3.5% of the sample.

Overall study results and their limits: The amount of clinical and demographic metadata varied by source and participant and was provided uncurated.

This clonotype originated in an elderly woman with acute or convalescent COVID-19. The rearrangement joined TRBV4-2 to TRBJ2-1; the D gene is possibly TRBD1, with 6 bases matching. Sequencing was done on a sample of peripheral blood. The nucleotides are TGTGCCAGCAGCCAAACAGGGAGCTCCTACAATGAGCAGTTCTTC. This codes for CASSQTGSSYNEQFF.